The 24 T cell receptor beta chains in this list originate from one sample, sequenced in a study of T cell changes during pregnancy in multiple sclerosis. Clones were read by immunoSEQ multiplex PCR, and TCRdb kept only the in-frame ones, dropping some. The sample records 55,000 to 70,000 clones, roughly 93% being singletons. The sequenced sample was peripheral blood, obtained after pregnancy. These receptors came from a female donor with multiple sclerosis, enrolled in a pregnancy study.

Here the CDR3 DNA reads TGTGCCAGCAGTGAAGCGCTTCGGCTAGCGGGATCCGTAGATACGCAGTATTTT. It codes for CASSEALRLAGSVDTQYF. The chain joins TRBV6-1 to TRBJ2-3; TRBD2 matches at 9 bases. The germline V gene has CDR1 MNHNS and CDR2 SASEGT. The CDR3 totals 18 residues. J was trimmed by 5 bases and V by 0 bases; bases with no gene match: 12.

The J gene is TRBJ2-1, the V gene TRBV25-1, with D tentatively TRBD2 (6 bases). The germline V gene has CDR1 MGHDK and CDR2 SYGVNS. This CDR3 is built from 16 residues. Trimming removed 4 bases from V and 3 bases from J, with 16 bases in between. The CDR3 reads CASSVGSLTYYNEQFF. The CDR3 coding sequence is TGTGCCAGCAGTGTCGGGAGTCTTACATACTACAATGAGCAGTTCTTC.

The CDR3 DNA is TGTGCCAGCAGGCTAGCGGGAGGTACCGGGGAGCTGTTTTTT. As protein: CASRLAGGTGELFF. The chain recombines TRBV27 with TRBJ2-2; 11 bases line up with TRBD2. The CDR3 is made up of 14 amino acids. CDR1 MNHEY and CDR2 SMNVEV come from the germline V gene (reference sequence). Trimming removed 6 bases from V and 5 bases from J; junction bases left unmatched: 2.

The V call is TRBV5-5, the J call TRBJ2-2; TRBD2 matches 7 bases. The CDR3 sequence is 17 residues long. V dropped 1 base and J dropped 5; count of bases not matched to a gene: 11. Per germline, CDR1 SGHKS and CDR2 YYEKEE (reference sequence). The CDR3 DNA reads TGTGCCAGCAGCTTGAGGTTGGCGGGAGAGAATACCGGGGAGCTGTTTTTT. Translating it yields CASSLRLAGENTGELFF.

The V gene is TRBV14, the J gene TRBJ2-7, with D tentatively TRBD2 (5 bases). V dropped 4 bases and J dropped 4 bases, with 8 bases sitting between them. This CDR3 region has 12 residues. Germline CDR1 reads SGHDN; CDR2 reads FVKESK. CDR3 sequence reads: CASSREGYEQYF. The CDR3, as DNA: TGTGCCAGCAGCCGCGAGGGATACGAGCAGTACTTC.

The gene calls are TRBV5-6 and TRBJ2-4; 8 bases agree with TRBD2. The CDR3 has 16 amino acids. The V gene end was trimmed by 0 bases and the J gene end by 1 base; junction bases not matched to a gene: 3. Looked up from germline, CDR1 is SGHDT and CDR2 is YYEEEE. CDR3 sequence (DNA): TGTGCCAGCAGCTTGGGTTCGGGGGGGGCCAAAAACATTCAGTACTTC. As protein: CASSLGSGGAKNIQYF.

The chain recombines TRBV11-3 with TRBJ2-5, with D possibly matching TRBD1 (6 bases). The germline CDR1 and CDR2 sequences are SGHNT and YENEEA. This CDR3 comprises 13 residues. The V and J ends lost 3 bases and 4 bases respectively, with 9 bases between them. The CDR3 DNA sequence: TGTGCCAGCAGCTTGGACAGCAGAGAGACCCAGTACTTC. It codes for CASSLDSRETQYF.

This chain uses TRBV27 with TRBJ2-1, with a weak D call TRBD2 (6 bases). The V gene's germline CDR1 is MNHEY and CDR2 SMNVEV (reference sequence). The CDR3 is made up of 13 amino acids. Here the CDR3 reads CGVAVSSYNEQFF. CDR3 DNA sequence: TGTGGGGTAGCGGTCAGCTCCTACAATGAGCAGTTCTTC.

V usage is TRBV28 and J usage is TRBJ2-7; no definite D call. This CDR3 contains 15 residues. Looked up from germline, CDR1 is MDHEN and CDR2 is SYDVKM. V dropped 2 bases and J dropped 2 bases, with 13 bases sitting between them. The CDR3 region is CASSLHRDNTYEQYF. In DNA, the CDR3 is TGTGCCAGCAGTTTACATCGAGACAACACCTACGAGCAGTACTTC.

The chain recombines TRBV7-9 with TRBJ2-4; TRBD1 aligns across 8 bases. Trimming cost V 1 base and J 3 bases; bases outside gene matches: 5. The CDR3 has 16 residues. From germline, CDR1 is SEHNR and CDR2 FQNEAQ (reference sequence). This CDR3 reads CASSLGAGTGKNIQYF. In DNA form, the CDR3 reads TGTGCCAGCAGCTTAGGGGCCGGGACAGGCAAAAACATTCAGTACTTC.

This clone is a singleton in its sample. The rearrangement links TRBV30 to TRBJ1-5; tentative D call: TRBD1 (6 bases). Germline assignment: CDR1 GTSNPN and CDR2 SVGIG (reference sequence). The CDR3 length is 17 residues. The ends were cut back, 0 bases at V and 2 bases at J, with 17 bases in the middle. CDR3 protein: CAWSVSPSAGGNQPQHF. The DNA of the CDR3 is TGTGCCTGGAGTGTATCCCCCTCGGCAGGGGGCAATCAGCCCCAGCATTTT.

The chain carries TRBV4-2 and TRBJ2-1, with 7 nucleotides matching TRBD2. The J segment lost 0 bases and the V segment lost 0 bases, leaving 2 bases of the junction unmatched. The CDR3 sequence is 16 residues long. CDR1 and CDR2 from the germline V gene are LGHNA and YNFKEQ. The CDR3 loop reads CASSQEPGGSYNEQFF. The CDR3 nucleotides are TGTGCCAGCAGCCAAGAACCGGGAGGCTCCTACAATGAGCAGTTCTTC.

The chain couples TRBV29-1 to TRBJ1-1; 7 bases line up with TRBD1. With 4 bases clipped from V and 4 bases from J, the junction kept 12 bases outside the gene matches. There are 15 residues in the CDR3. Germline CDR1 reads SQVTM; CDR2 reads ANQGSEA. The CDR3 coding sequence is TGCAGCGTTGGGATGGGGACAGACGTTAGCACTGAAGCTTTCTTT. Translated: CSVGMGTDVSTEAFF. The entire variable domain, with the rest obtained from reference TRBV29-1 and TRBJ1-1, is as follows: SAVISQKPSRDICQRGTSLTIQCQVDSQVTMMFWYRQQPGQSLTLIATANQGSEATYESGFVIDKFPISRPNLTFSTLTVSNMSPEDSSIYLCSVGMGTDVSTEAFFGQGTRLTVV.

This clone appeared once. The chain couples TRBV6-4 to TRBJ2-1; tentative D call: TRBD2 (5 bases). CDR1 is MRHNA, CDR2 SNTAGT, per germline. V lost 1 base and J lost 5, with 15 bases in between. This CDR3 has 16 amino acids. The CDR3 DNA reads as TGTGCCAGCAGTGACTGGCCAGCGGTGAACCACAATGAGCAGTTCTTC. Protein sequence: CASSDWPAVNHNEQFF.

The V call is TRBV18, the J call TRBJ1-5; perhaps TRBD1 as D (6 bases). CDR1 and CDR2 (germline): KGHSH, LQKENI. Between the trimmed V and J ends, which lost 6 bases and 4 bases, there was a span of 10 bases. The CDR3 has 13 amino acids. CDR3 residues: CASSPGQNQPQHF. In nucleotides, the CDR3 is TGTGCCAGCTCCCCTGGACAGAATCAGCCCCAGCATTTT. Full variable domain (rest looked up from reference TRBV18 and TRBJ1-5): NAGVMQNPRHLVRRRGQEARLRCSPMKGHSHVYWYRQLPEEGLKFMVYLQKENIIDESGMPKERFSAEFPKEGPSILRIQQVVRGDSAAYFCASSPGQNQPQHFGDGTRLSIL.

The chain employs TRBV7-9 and TRBJ2-3; 7 nucleotides match TRBD2. CDR1 is SEHNR, CDR2 FQNEAQ, per germline (reference sequence). Trimming took 5 bases from V and 3 from J; bases not matched to a gene: 8. The CDR3 totals 15 residues. Here the CDR3 reads CASSPRTSLTDTQYF. The CDR3 region has the DNA TGTGCCAGCAGCCCACGGACTAGTTTGACAGATACGCAGTATTTT.

The J gene is TRBJ1-2, the V gene TRBV9; D call uncertain. V was trimmed by 0 bases and J by 0 bases, leaving 12 bases between them. Germline CDR1 reads SGDLS; CDR2 reads YYNGEE. The CDR3 is 16 residues long. The CDR3 bases are TGTGCCAGCAGCGTAGCCCAGTCCCTCCCTAACTATGGCTACACCTTC. Its translation: CASSVAQSLPNYGYTF.

This clone was detected once. The gene calls are TRBV5-1 and TRBJ2-1, with a weak D call TRBD1 (11 bases). V lost 5 bases, J lost 0 bases, and 36 bases lay in between. In germline, CDR1 is SGHRS, CDR2 YFSETQ. This CDR3 comprises 23 residues. CDR3 sequence (DNA): TGCGCCAGCAGTTGGGGTGGACAGGGGGCCAGGACTAGCGGTCCTGGCTCCTACAATGAGCAGTTCTTC. It is translated as CASSWGGQGARTSGPGSYNEQFF.

J is TRBJ2-7 and V is TRBV28; 9 bases are shared with TRBD1. Germline V CDR1 and CDR2: MDHEN, SYDVKM. The CDR3 has 15 residues. V gave up 5 bases and J gave up 2 bases; unmatched junction bases: 7. The DNA of the CDR3 is TGTGCCAGCAGTCTGGGACAGGGAGTGACCTACGAGCAGTACTTC. Its protein is CASSLGQGVTYEQYF.

The CDR3 coding sequence is TGTGCCAGCAGCTTTGGACTAGCGGAAGAGACCCAGTACTTC. This sequence encodes CASSFGLAEETQYF. The V gene is TRBV7-2, the J gene TRBJ2-5; 10 nucleotides agree with TRBD2. The J segment lost 3 bases and the V segment lost 3 bases, leaving 1 base of the junction unmatched. The CDR3 has 14 residues. CDR1 SGHTA and CDR2 FQGNSA come from the germline V gene.

This sequence joins TRBV2 and TRBJ2-7; 13 bases map to TRBD2. The CDR3 has 15 amino acids. Trimming removed 6 bases from V and 4 bases from J; junction bases left unmatched: 6. Germline V CDR1 and CDR2: SNHLY, FYNNEI. CDR3 in DNA: TGTGCCAGCAGGGGGGGACTAGCGGGGACATACGAGCAGTACTTC. This encodes CASRGGLAGTYEQYF.

The chain has TRBV29-1 and TRBJ2-7; D is possibly TRBD1 (5 bases). Per germline, CDR1 SQVTM and CDR2 ANQGSEA. This CDR3 has 14 residues. V lost 8 bases and J lost 6, with 23 bases in between. CDR3 nucleotide sequence: TGCAGCATTCGAAGGACAACCGAAATGCGCGAGCAGTACTTC. Amino acid sequence: CSIRRTTEMREQYF.

The chain is built from TRBV28 and TRBJ2-7; no clear D. The V end was cut by 2 bases, the J end by 3 bases, with 14 bases between. CDR3 size: 15 residues. The germline V gene encodes CDR1 MDHEN and CDR2 SYDVKM. The CDR3 sequence is CASSLSQARYYEQYF. The DNA for the CDR3 is TGTGCCAGCAGTTTAAGCCAAGCGCGGTACTACGAGCAGTACTTC.

In DNA form, the CDR3 reads TGTGCCAGTAGTATGGACGCAACCCGGGGCAATGAGCAGTTCTTC. Translating it yields CASSMDATRGNEQFF. This chain connects TRBV19 to TRBJ2-1, with a tentative D call TRBD2 (5 bases). The CDR3 is 15 amino acids. V was shortened by 3 bases and J by 6 bases, with 15 bases between the two germline ends. Germline assignment: CDR1 LNHDA and CDR2 SQIVND (reference sequence).